This entry is about one T cell receptor beta chain. As originally analysed: Reference gene primer amplification gave estimated nucleated cell counts. Measured with immunoSEQ multiplex PCR; TCRdb has only the in-frame clones, and not every one. The V and J calls and clone size were taken over from that table, and D and trimming were inferred from the DNA. The table includes about 250,000 clones, about four fifths detected once. The entry originates in a study of blood T cell repertoires in COVID-19. Germline lookup yields CDR1 SGHDN and CDR2 FVKESK. Trimming took off 1 base at V and 2 bases at J, with 17 bases between the two ends. The CDR3 has 17 residues.

This sequence was found in a man aged 35-49 years with active or convalescent COVID-19. The genes are TRBV14 and TRBJ2-5, with a weak D call TRBD2 (6 bases). Input material: peripheral blood. The CDR3 DNA reads as TGTGCCAGCAGCCAAGCGAGGGGAGGAAGAGAGCAAGAGACCCAGTACTTC. Translating it yields CASSQARGGREQETQYF.